The T cell receptor beta chain under discussion was sequenced for a study of blood T cells in healthy people across ages. For this clonotype: Antigen: not known.

From germline, CDR1 is LNHDA and CDR2 SQIVND (reference sequence). The V and J ends lost 3 bases and 9 bases respectively, with 9 bases between them. This CDR3 has 12 residues. Study-level findings and limits: TCR beta diversity tracked closely with naive T cell percentage. Estimates of total diversity, which came from one million sequenced T cells, were considered to be underestimates.

A sample-barcoded 5' primer and a J-beta primer mix were used in a second PCR of roughly 6 to 11 cycles. Unique molecular identifiers of 12 random nucleotides labeled each cDNA. MiXCR was run by TCRdb on the 5' RACE reads, yielding one entry per CDR3 protein. The table records roughly 2 million distinct CDR3 sequences, around 48% of them present only once. Sequenced material: blood. This sequence originates from a middle-aged woman in good health. This chain connects TRBV19 to TRBJ2-1, with a possible D match to TRBD2 (6 bases). The chain's CDR3 is CASSIHGSEQFF. CDR3 sequence (DNA): TGTGCCAGTAGTATCCACGGGAGTGAGCAGTTCTTC.